This T cell receptor (beta chain) was sequenced for a study of T cell changes during pregnancy in multiple sclerosis. This CDR3 contains 15 residues. Germline V gene sequence: CDR1 KGHSH, CDR2 LQKENI. Germline trimming cut 5 bases from V and 5 bases from J; bases unmatched to any gene: 11. Method: immunoSEQ multiplex PCR; TCRdb's copy keeps in-frame clones and lacks some. The table lists roughly 58,000 clones, roughly 90% of them singletons. This receptor was taken from a female donor in good health, enrolled as a control in a pregnancy study. Source: CD4+ T cells from peripheral blood mononuclear cells, taken after pregnancy. The chain uses TRBV18 and TRBJ1-1; 7 nucleotides line up with TRBD1. The CDR3 DNA is TGTGCCAGCTCATCGCAAGGGGGCTGGGAGACTGAAGCTTTCTTT. Protein product: CASSSQGGWETEAFF.